Sequencing of this T cell receptor beta chain was carried out in a study of Tregs in tolerant kidney transplant recipients. Study outcomes and limitations: Validation in larger populations is needed because few patients were studied.

Only in-frame clones appear in the TCRdb table, and some are missing; sequencing was by immunoSEQ multiplex PCR. The sample lists about 18,000 clones, 75% to 85% occurring once. To note about this clone: Its cognate antigen is unknown.

Looked up from germline, CDR1 is SGHNT and CDR2 is YYREEE (reference sequence). The CDR3 covers 14 residues. The V gene lost 0 bases and the J gene lost 4 bases, with 9 bases spanning the gap. Unstimulated Tregs (CD4+CD25+CD127-) and CD4+CD25- non-Tregs were sorted from PBMCs. Regulatory T cells were sorted from thawed PBMCs rested overnight at 37°C with about 220 IU/ml IL-2. The genes are TRBV5-4 and TRBJ2-3; a possible D gene is TRBD1 (6 bases). Sequencing was done on a sample of Tregs from blood. The TCR comes from a human donor in good health. The CDR3 nucleotides are TGTGCCAGCAGCTTGGACAGGGCGGCAGATACGCAGTATTTT. Its protein is CASSLDRAADTQYF.